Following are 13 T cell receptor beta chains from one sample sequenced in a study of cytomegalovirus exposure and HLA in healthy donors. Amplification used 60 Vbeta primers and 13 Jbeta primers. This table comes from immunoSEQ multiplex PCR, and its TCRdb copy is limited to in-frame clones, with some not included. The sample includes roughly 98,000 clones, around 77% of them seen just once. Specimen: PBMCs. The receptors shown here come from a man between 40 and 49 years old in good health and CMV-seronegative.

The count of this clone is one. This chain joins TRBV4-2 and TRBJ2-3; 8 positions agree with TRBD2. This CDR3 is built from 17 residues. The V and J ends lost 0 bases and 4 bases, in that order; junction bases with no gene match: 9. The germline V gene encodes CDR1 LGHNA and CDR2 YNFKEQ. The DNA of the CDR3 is TGTGCCAGCAGCCAAGAACTGAACCGGGGGGGTTCAGATACGCAGTATTTT. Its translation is CASSQELNRGGSDTQYF.

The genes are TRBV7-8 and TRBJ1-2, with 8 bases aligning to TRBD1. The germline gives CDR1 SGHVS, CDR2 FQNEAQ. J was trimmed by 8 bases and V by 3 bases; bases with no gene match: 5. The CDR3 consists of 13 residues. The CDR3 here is CASSFATGEGYTF. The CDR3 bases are TGTGCCAGCAGCTTCGCGACAGGGGAGGGCTACACCTTC. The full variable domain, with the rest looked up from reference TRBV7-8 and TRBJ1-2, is GAGVSQSPRYKVAKRGQDVALRCDPISGHVSLFWYQQALGQGPEFLTYFQNEAQLDKSGLPSDRFFAERPEGSVSTLKIQRTQQEDSAVYLCASSFATGEGYTFGSGTRLTVV.

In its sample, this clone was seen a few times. The CDR3 loop reads CAWRQQQGYGYTF. The CDR3 DNA reads TGTGCCTGGAGACAACAGCAGGGGTATGGCTACACCTTC. The genes are TRBV30 and TRBJ1-2, with D maybe TRBD1 (6 bases). The germline V gene has CDR1 GTSNPN and CDR2 SVGIG (reference sequence). V lost 3 bases, J lost 5 bases, and 13 bases lay in between. The CDR3 runs 13 residues.

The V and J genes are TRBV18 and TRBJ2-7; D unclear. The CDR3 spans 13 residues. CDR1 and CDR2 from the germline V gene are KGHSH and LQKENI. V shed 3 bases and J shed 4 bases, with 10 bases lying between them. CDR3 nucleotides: TGTGCCAGCTCACCGAGGTCGGGTTACGAGCAGTACTTC. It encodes CASSPRSGYEQYF.

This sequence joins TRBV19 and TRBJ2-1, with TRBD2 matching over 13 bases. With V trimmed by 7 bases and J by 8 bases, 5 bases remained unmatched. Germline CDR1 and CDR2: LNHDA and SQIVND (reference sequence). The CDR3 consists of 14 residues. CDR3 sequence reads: CASTTSGRAYEQFF. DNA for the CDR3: TGTGCCAGTACTACTAGCGGGAGGGCGTATGAGCAGTTCTTC. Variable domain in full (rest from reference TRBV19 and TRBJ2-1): DGGITQSPKYLFRKEGQNVTLSCEQNLNHDAMYWYRQDPGQGLRLIYYSQIVNDFQKGDIAEGYSVSREKKESFPLTVTSAQKNPTAFYLCASTTSGRAYEQFFGPGTRLTVL.

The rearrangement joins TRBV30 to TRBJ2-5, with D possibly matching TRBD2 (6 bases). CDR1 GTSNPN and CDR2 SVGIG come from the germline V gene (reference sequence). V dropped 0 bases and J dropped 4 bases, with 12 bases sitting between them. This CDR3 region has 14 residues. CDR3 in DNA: TGTGCCTGGAGTGTAAACGGGAGACCAGAGACCCAGTACTTC. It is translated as CAWSVNGRPETQYF.

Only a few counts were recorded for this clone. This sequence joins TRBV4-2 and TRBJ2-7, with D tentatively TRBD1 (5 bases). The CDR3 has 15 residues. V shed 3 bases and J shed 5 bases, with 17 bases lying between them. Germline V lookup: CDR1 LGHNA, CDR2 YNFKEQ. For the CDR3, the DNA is TGTGCCAGCAGCCATTTGGGCAGGGATCTAGACGAGCAGTACTTC. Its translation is CASSHLGRDLDEQYF.

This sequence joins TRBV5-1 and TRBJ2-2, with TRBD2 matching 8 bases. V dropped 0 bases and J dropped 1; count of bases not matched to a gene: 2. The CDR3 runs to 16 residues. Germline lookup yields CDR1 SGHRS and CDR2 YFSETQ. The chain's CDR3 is CASSLDLAGNTGELFF. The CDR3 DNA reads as TGCGCCAGCAGCTTGGACCTAGCGGGGAACACCGGGGAGCTGTTTTTT.

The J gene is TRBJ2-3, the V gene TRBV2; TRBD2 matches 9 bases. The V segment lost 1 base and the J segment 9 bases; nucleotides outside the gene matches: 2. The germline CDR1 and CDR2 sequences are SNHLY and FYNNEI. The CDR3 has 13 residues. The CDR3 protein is CASSEGREGTQYF. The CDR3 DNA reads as TGTGCCAGCAGTGAAGGGCGGGAGGGAACGCAGTATTTT. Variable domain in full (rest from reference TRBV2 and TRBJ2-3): EPEVTQTPSHQVTQMGQEVILRCVPISNHLYFYWYRQILGQKVEFLVSFYNNEISEKSEIFDDQFSVERPDGSNFTLKIRSTKLEDSAMYFCASSEGREGTQYFGPGTRLTVL.

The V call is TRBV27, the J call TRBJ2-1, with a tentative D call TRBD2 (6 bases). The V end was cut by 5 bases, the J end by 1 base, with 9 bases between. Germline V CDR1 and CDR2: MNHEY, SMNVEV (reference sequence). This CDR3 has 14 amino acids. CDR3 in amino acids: CASSMAGSYNEQFF. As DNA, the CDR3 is TGTGCCAGCAGTATGGCGGGGTCCTACAATGAGCAGTTCTTC.

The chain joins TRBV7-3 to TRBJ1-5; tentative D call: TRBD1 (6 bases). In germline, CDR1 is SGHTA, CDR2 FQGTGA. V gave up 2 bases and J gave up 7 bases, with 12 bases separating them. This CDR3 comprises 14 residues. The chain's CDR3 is CASSLGAGEQPQHF. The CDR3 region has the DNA TGTGCCAGCAGCTTAGGGGCAGGGGAACAGCCCCAGCATTTT.

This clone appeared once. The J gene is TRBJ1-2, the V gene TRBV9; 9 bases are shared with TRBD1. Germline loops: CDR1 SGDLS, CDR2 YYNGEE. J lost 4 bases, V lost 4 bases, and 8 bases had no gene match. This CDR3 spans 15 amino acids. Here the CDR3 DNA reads TGTGCCAGCAGCCCAGGGGACAGGGACGGCTATGGCTACACCTTC. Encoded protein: CASSPGDRDGYGYTF.

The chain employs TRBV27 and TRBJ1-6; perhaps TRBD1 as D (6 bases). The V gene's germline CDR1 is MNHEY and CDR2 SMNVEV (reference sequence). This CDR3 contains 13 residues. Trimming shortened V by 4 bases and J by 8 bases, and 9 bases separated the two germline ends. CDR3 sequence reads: CASSSRGHSPLHF. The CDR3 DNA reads TGTGCCAGCAGTTCCAGGGGTCATTCACCCCTCCACTTT.